Each of the 5 T cell receptor beta chains below was sequenced from the same sample in a study of blood T cell repertoires in COVID-19. Profiled with immunoSEQ multiplex PCR; TCRdb holds only in-frame clones, not every one. The top ten hold roughly 8% of the sample, which has about 200,000 clones, roughly 80% seen once. Sample: peripheral blood. These TCRs come from a woman aged 80 or over with acute or convalescent COVID-19.

This clone appeared once. The chain links TRBV5-1 to TRBJ1-2; D not resolved. V lost 0 bases and J lost 2, with 5 bases in between. CDR3 length: 13 amino acids. The germline CDR1 and CDR2 sequences are SGHRS and YFSETQ. CDR3 sequence: CASSLGRNYGYTF. The CDR3 DNA sequence: TGCGCCAGCAGCTTGGGCAGAAACTATGGCTACACCTTC.

The chain uses TRBV28 and TRBJ1-4, with D perhaps matching TRBD1 (6 bases). The CDR3 loop spans 15 amino acids. The ends were cut back, 4 bases at V and 8 bases at J, with 17 bases in the middle. Germline loops: CDR1 MDHEN, CDR2 SYDVKM. DNA of the CDR3: TGTGCCAGCAGTTCTTACTCAGGGGTGGCGGAAAAACTGTTTTTT. Translated, it gives CASSSYSGVAEKLFF.

The CDR3 reads CASSLTWGRAQFYEQFF. For the CDR3, the DNA is TGTGCCAGCAGCTTAACCTGGGGGAGGGCCCAGTTCTATGAGCAGTTCTTC. V gene TRBV7-2 combines with J gene TRBJ2-1; 7 bases align to TRBD2. With 2 bases clipped from V and 8 bases from J, the junction kept 15 bases outside the gene matches. Germline V gene lookup returns CDR1 SGHTA and CDR2 FQGNSA. The CDR3 loop spans 17 amino acids.

The sample holds a few counts of this clone. This chain connects TRBV3-1 (or the pseudogene TRBV3-2) to TRBJ1-1; possible D gene TRBD1, 5 bases. V lost 8 bases and J lost 5, with 15 bases in between. This CDR3 is 13 amino acids long. CDR1 is LGHDT, CDR2 YNNKEL, per germline (reference sequence). CDR3 protein: CASGTTRGTEAFF. The DNA of the CDR3 is TGTGCCAGCGGGACTACCCGAGGGACTGAAGCTTTCTTT.

CDR3 sequence (DNA): TGTGCCTGGCGACAGGGACCGTCGGGCACCGGGGAGCTGTTTTTT. Protein product: CAWRQGPSGTGELFF. This chain links TRBV30 with TRBJ2-2; 7 bases agree with TRBD1. Germline values: CDR1 GTSNPN, CDR2 SVGIG (reference sequence). Trimming cost V 5 bases and J 4 bases; bases outside gene matches: 10. The CDR3 sequence is 15 residues long.